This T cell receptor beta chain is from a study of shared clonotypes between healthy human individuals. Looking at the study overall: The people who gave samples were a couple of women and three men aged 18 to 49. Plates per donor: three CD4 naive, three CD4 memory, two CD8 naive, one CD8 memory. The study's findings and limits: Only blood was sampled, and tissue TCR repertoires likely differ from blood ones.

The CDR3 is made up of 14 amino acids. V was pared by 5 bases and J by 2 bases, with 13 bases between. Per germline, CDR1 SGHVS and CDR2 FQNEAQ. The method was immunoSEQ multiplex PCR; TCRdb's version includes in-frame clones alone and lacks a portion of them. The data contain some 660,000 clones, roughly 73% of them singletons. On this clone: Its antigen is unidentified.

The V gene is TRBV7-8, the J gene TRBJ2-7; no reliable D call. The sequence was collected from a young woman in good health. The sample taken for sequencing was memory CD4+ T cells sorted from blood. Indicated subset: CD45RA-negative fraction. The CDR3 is CASSAGPPTYEQYF. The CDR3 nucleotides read TGTGCCAGCAGCGCCGGACCGCCTACCTACGAGCAGTACTTC. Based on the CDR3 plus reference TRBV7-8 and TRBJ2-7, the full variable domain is GAGVSQSPRYKVAKRGQDVALRCDPISGHVSLFWYQQALGQGPEFLTYFQNEAQLDKSGLPSDRFFAERPEGSVSTLKIQRTQQEDSAVYLCASSAGPPTYEQYFGPGTRLTVT.